The 5 T cell receptor beta chains below come from one sample, sequenced in a study of tumour-infiltrating T cells in Burkitt lymphoma. The method was immunoSEQ multiplex PCR; TCRdb's version includes in-frame clones alone and lacks a portion of them. The sample holds about 3,700 clones, roughly 13% seen once. Sequences were obtained from tumor tissue. The receptors originated from a human donor with Burkitt lymphoma.

J is TRBJ1-4 and V is TRBV15; perhaps TRBD1 as D (6 bases). The V end lost 0 bases, the J end lost 8 bases, and 13 bases lay between the germline ends. The CDR3 loop spans 15 amino acids. The germline gives CDR1 LNHNV, CDR2 YYDKDF (reference sequence). The CDR3 bases are TGTGCCACCAGCAGAGACCCCGGACAGCTCGAAAAACTGTTTTTT. Translation: CATSRDPGQLEKLFF.

This sequence joins TRBV28 and TRBJ2-3, with a weak D call TRBD2 (6 bases). Trimming took 7 bases from V and 4 from J, leaving 24 bases between them. This CDR3 has 17 amino acids. CDR1 is MDHEN and CDR2 is SYDVKM in the germline V gene. The CDR3 region is CASTPTPLRREPDTQYF. CDR3 nucleotides: TGTGCCAGCACGCCCACCCCGTTAAGGAGGGAACCAGATACGCAGTATTTT.

In its sample, this clone was seen a few times. CDR3 bases: TGTGCCAGCAGCGCCGACATTAATGAGCAGTTCTTC. Its protein is CASSADINEQFF. This chain links TRBV7-9 with TRBJ2-1; no clear D. Germline CDR1 reads SEHNR; CDR2 reads FQNEAQ (reference sequence). The V end lost 5 bases, the J end lost 7 bases, and 9 bases lay between the germline ends. The CDR3 has 12 amino acids.

This clone was seen a few times. The V gene is TRBV4-1, the J gene TRBJ2-7; D might be TRBD2 (6 bases). Germline CDR1 MGHRA, CDR2 YSYEKL. CDR3 length: 17 amino acids. Deletions cut 0 bases from V and 2 bases from J, with 17 bases between. DNA of the CDR3: TGCGCCAGCAGCCAAGATTTCGGCCTGGCGGGGACCTACGAGCAGTACTTC. Translation: CASSQDFGLAGTYEQYF.

V usage is TRBV30 and J usage is TRBJ1-2, with unresolved D. V lost 4 bases and J lost 4, with 10 bases in between. This CDR3 is built from 12 residues. Germline V gene data show CDR1 as GTSNPN and CDR2 as SVGIG (reference sequence). This CDR3 is CAWMKGFYGYTF. CDR3 in DNA: TGTGCCTGGATGAAGGGATTCTATGGCTACACCTTC.